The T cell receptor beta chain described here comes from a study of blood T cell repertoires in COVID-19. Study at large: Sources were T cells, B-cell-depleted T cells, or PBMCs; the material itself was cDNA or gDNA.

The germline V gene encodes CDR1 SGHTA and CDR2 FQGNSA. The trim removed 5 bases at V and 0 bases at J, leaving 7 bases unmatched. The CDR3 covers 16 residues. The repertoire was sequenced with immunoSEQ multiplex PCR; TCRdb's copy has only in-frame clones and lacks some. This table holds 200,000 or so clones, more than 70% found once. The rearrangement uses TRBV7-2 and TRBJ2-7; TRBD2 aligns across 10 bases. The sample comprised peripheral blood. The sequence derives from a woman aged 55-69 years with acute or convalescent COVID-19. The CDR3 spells CASSVRAGGFSYEQYF. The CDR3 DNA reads TGTGCCAGCAGCGTAAGAGCGGGAGGGTTCTCCTACGAGCAGTACTTC.